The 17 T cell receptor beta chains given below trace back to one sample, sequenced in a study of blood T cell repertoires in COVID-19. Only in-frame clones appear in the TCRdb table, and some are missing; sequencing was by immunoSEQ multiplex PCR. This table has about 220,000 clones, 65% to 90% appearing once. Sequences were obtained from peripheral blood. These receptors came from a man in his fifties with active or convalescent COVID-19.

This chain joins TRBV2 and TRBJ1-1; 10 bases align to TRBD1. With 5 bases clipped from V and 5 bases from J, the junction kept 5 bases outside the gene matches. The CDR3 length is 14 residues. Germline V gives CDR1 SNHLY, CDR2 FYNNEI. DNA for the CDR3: TGTGCCAGCAGTCCGGGACAGGGGTGGACTGAAGCTTTCTTT. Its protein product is CASSPGQGWTEAFF.

CDR3 region: CASSPQGANTEAFF. The CDR3 DNA sequence: TGTGCCAGTAGTCCGCAGGGGGCGAACACTGAAGCTTTCTTT. This rearrangement joins TRBV19 to TRBJ1-1; TRBD1 matches 8 bases. This CDR3 contains 14 residues. V lost 5 bases to trimming and J lost 1 base; unmatched junction nucleotides: 3. Germline loops: CDR1 LNHDA, CDR2 SQIVND (reference sequence). The whole variable domain, filled in from reference TRBV19 and TRBJ1-1, reads DGGITQSPKYLFRKEGQNVTLSCEQNLNHDAMYWYRQDPGQGLRLIYYSQIVNDFQKGDIAEGYSVSREKKESFPLTVTSAQKNPTAFYLCASSPQGANTEAFFGQGTRLTVV.

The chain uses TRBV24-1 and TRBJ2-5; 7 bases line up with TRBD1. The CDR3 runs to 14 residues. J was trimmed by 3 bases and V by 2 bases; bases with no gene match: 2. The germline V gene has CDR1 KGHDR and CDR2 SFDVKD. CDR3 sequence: CATSDWGTEETQYF. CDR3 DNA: TGTGCCACCAGTGATTGGGGGACAGAAGAGACCCAGTACTTC.

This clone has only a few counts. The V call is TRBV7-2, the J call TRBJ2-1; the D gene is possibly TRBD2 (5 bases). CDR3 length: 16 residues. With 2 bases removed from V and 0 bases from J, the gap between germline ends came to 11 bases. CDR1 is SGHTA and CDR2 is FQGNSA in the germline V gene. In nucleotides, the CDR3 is TGTGCCAGCAGCTTACGTGGGAGCAGCTCCTACAATGAGCAGTTCTTC. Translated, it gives CASSLRGSSSYNEQFF. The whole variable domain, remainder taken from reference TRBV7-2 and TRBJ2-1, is GAGVSQSPSNKVTEKGKDVELRCDPISGHTALYWYRQSLGQGLEFLIYFQGNSAPDKSGLPSDRFSAERTGGSVSTLTIQRTQQEDSAVYLCASSLRGSSSYNEQFFGPGTRLTVL.

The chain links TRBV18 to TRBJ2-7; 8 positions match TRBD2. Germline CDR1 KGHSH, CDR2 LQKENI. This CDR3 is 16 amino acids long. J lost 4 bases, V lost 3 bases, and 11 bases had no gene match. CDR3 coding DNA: TGTGCCAGCTCACCTCGGGGGGGCCCGCCGGGGTACGAGCAGTACGTC. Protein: CASSPRGGPPGYEQYV.

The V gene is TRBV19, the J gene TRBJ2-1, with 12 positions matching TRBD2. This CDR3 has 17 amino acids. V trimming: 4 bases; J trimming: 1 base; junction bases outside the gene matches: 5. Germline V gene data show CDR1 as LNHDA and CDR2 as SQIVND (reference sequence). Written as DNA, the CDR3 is TGTGCCAGTAGTAGCCTAGCGGGAGGGTCATCCTACAATGAGCAGTTCTTC. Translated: CASSSLAGGSSYNEQFF.

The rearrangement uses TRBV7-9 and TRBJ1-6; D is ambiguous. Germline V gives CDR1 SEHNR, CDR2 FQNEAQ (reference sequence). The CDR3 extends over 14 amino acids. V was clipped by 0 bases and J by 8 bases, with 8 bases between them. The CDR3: CASSLALGDSPLHF. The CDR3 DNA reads TGTGCCAGCAGCTTAGCGCTCGGAGATTCACCCCTCCACTTT.

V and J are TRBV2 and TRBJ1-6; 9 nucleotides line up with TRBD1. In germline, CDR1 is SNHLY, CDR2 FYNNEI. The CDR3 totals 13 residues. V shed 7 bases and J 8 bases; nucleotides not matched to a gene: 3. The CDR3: CASKGQGYSPLHF. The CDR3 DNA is TGTGCCAGCAAGGGACAGGGCTATTCACCCCTCCACTTT.

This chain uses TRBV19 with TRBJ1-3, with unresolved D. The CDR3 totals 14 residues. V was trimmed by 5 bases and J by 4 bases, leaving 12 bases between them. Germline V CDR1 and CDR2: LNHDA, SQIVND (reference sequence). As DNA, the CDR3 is TGTGCCAGTAGTCGGTTCTTAGAAGGAAACACCATATATTTT. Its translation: CASSRFLEGNTIYF.

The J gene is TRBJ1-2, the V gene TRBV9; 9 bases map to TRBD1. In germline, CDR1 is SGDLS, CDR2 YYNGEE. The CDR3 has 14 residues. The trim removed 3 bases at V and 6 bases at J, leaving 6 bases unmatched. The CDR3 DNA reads TGTGCCAGCAGCGAGGGGGGGACAGGGCATGGCTACACCTTC. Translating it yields CASSEGGTGHGYTF. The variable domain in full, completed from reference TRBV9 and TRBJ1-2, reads DSGVTQTPKHLITATGQRVTLRCSPRSGDLSVYWYQQSLDQGLQFLIQYYNGEERAKGNILERFSAQQFPDLHSELNLSSLELGDSALYFCASSEGGTGHGYTFGSGTRLTVV.

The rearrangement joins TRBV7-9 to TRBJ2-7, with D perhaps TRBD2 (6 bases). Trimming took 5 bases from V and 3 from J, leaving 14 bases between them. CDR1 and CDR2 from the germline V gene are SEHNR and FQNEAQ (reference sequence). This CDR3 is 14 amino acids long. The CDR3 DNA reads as TGTGCCAGCAGCCCGGGGGTGCTAGGCTACGAGCAGTACTTC. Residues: CASSPGVLGYEQYF.

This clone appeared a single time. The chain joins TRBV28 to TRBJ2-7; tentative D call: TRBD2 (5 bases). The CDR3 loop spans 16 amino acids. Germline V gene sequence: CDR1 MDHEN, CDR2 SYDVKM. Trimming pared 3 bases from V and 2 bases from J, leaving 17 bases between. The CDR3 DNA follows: TGTGCCAGCAGTTTGCGAGGGCTTACCAACACCTACGAGCAGTACTTC. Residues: CASSLRGLTNTYEQYF.

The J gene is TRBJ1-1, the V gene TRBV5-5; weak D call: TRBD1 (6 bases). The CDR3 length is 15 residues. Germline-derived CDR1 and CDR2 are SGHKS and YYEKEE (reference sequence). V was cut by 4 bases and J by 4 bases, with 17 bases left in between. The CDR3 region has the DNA TGTGCCAGCAGCCCGGAGGGGGGGTGGGGCACTGAAGCTTTCTTT. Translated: CASSPEGGWGTEAFF.

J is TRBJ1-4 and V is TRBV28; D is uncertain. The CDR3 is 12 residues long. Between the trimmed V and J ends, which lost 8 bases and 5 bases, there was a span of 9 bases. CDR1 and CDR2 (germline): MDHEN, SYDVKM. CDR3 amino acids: CASHSGNEKLFF. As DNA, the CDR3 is TGTGCCAGCCATTCGGGGAATGAAAAACTGTTTTTT.

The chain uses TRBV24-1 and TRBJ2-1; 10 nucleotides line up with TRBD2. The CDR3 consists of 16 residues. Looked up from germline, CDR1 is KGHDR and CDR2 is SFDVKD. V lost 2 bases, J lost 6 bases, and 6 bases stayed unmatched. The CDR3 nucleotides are TGTGCCACCAGTGATTGGAGCGGGGGGGCAAGCAATGAGCAGTTCTTC. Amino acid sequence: CATSDWSGGASNEQFF.

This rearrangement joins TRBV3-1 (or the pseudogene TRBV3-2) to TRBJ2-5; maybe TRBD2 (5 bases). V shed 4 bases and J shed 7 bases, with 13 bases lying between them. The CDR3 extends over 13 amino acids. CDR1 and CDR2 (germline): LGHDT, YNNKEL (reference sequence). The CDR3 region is CASSPDLEGTQYF. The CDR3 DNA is TGTGCCAGCAGCCCGGACTTAGAGGGGACCCAGTACTTC.

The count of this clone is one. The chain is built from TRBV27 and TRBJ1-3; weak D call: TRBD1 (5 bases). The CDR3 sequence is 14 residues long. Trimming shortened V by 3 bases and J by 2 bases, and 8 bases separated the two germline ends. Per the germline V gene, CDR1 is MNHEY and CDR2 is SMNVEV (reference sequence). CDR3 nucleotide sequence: TGTGCCAGCAGTTTCGGGGGGGCTGGAAACACCATATATTTT. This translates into CASSFGGAGNTIYF.